Only a few counts were recorded for the clone carrying this TCR beta chain. There are 14 residues in the CDR3. V was pared by 10 bases and J by 2 bases, with 18 bases between. The V gene's germline CDR1 is MNHEY and CDR2 SVGAGI. This specimen belongs to a study of T cell responses to AZD1222 COVID-19 vaccine. Clones were read by immunoSEQ multiplex PCR, and TCRdb kept only the in-frame ones, dropping some. The table has approximately 74,000 clones, 87% seen once. Sequenced here: peripheral blood, sampled 28 days after the second AZD1222 dose. This receptor was identified in an adult who received the AZD1222 COVID-19 vaccine. The gene calls are TRBV6-5 and TRBJ2-7; D is possibly TRBD1 (6 bases). The CDR3 region has the DNA TGTGCCACCTCCCAGGGGCGACAGACCTACGAGCAGTACTTC. This gives the protein CATSQGRQTYEQYF.